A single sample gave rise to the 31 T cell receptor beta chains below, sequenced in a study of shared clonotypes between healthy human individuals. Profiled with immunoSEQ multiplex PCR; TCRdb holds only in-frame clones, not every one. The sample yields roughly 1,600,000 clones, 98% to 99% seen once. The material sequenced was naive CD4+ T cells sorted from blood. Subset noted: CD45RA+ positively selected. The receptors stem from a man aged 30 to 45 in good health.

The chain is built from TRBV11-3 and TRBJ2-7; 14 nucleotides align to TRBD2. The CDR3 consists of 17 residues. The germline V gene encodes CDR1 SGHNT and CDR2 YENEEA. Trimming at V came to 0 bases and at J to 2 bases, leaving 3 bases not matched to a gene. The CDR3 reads CASSLETGLAGAYEQYF. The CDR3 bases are TGTGCCAGCAGCTTAGAAACGGGACTAGCGGGAGCCTACGAGCAGTACTTC. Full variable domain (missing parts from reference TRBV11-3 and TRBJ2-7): EAGVVQSPRYKIIEKKQPVAFWCNPISGHNTLYWYLQNLGQGPELLIRYENEEAVDDSQLPKDRFSAERLKGVDSTLKIQPAELGDSAVYLCASSLETGLAGAYEQYFGPGTRLTVT.

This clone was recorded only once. CDR3 residues: CASSFQRRFDEQFF. Written as DNA, the CDR3 is TGTGCCAGCAGCTTTCAGAGACGATTTGATGAGCAGTTCTTC. The chain uses TRBV5-8 and TRBJ2-1; D gene ambiguous. The CDR3 totals 14 residues. Trimming removed 2 bases from V and 8 bases from J, with 14 bases in between. Germline V gene sequence: CDR1 SGHTS, CDR2 YDEGEE. Full variable domain (missing parts from reference TRBV5-8 and TRBJ2-1): EAGVTQSPTHLIKTRGQQATLRCSPISGHTSVYWYQQALGLGLQFLLWYDEGEERNRGNFPPRFSGRQFPNYSSELNVNALELEDSALYLCASSFQRRFDEQFFGPGTRLTVL.

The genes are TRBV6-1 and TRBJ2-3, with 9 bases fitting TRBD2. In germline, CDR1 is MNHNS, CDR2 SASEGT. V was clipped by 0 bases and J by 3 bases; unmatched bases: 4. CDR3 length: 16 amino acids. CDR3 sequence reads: CASSEASGSSTDTQYF. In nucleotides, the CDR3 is TGTGCCAGCAGTGAAGCTAGCGGGAGCAGTACAGATACGCAGTATTTT.

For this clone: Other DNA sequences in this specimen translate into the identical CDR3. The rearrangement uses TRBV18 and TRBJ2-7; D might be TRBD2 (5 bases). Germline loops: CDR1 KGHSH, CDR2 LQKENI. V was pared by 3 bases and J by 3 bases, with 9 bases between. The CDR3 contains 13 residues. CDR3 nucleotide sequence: TGTGCCAGCTCACCGACCGGGAACTACGAGCAGTACTTC. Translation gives CASSPTGNYEQYF.

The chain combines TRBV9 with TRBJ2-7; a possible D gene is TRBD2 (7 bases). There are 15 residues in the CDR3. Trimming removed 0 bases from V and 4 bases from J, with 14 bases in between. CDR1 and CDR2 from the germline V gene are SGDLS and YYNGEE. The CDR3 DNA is TGTGCCAGCAGCGTAGATGGGGGGGCCGAATACGAGCAGTACTTC. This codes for CASSVDGGAEYEQYF.

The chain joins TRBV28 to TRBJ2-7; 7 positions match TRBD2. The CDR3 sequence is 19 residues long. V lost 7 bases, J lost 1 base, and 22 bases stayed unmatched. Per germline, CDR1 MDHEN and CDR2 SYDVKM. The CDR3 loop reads CASTTLRGVGLGGSYEQYF. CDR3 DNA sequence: TGTGCCAGCACTACCCTCCGAGGGGTTGGACTGGGGGGGTCCTACGAGCAGTACTTC. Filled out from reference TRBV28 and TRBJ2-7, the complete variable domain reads DVKVTQSSRYLVKRTGEKVFLECVQDMDHENMFWYRQDPGLGLRLIYFSYDVKMKEKGDIPEGYSVSREKKERFSLILESASTNQTSMYLCASTTLRGVGLGGSYEQYFGPGTRLTVT.

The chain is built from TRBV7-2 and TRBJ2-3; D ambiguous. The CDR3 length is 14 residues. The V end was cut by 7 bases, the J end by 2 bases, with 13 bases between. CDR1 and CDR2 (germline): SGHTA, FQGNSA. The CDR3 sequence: CASILARNTDTQYF. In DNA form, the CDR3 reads TGTGCCAGCATCTTGGCGCGGAACACAGATACGCAGTATTTT.

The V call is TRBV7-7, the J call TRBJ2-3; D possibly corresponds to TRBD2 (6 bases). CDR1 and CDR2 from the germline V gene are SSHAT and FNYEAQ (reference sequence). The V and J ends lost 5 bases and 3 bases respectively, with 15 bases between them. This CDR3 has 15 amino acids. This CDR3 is CASSLGRGSTDTQYF. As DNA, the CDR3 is TGTGCCAGCAGCCTCGGACGGGGGTCGACAGATACGCAGTATTTT.

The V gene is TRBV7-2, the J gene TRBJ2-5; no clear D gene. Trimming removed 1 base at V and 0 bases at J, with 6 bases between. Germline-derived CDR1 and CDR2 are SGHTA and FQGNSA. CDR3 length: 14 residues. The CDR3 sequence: CASSLGFNQETQYF. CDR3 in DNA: TGTGCCAGCAGCTTAGGTTTTAACCAAGAGACCCAGTACTTC.

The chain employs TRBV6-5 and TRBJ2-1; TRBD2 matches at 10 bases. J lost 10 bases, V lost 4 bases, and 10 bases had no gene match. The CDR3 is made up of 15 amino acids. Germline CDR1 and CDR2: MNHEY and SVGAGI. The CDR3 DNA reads TGTGCCAGCAGTTCACCAAAGCTAGCGGGAGAAGAGCAGTTCTTC. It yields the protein CASSSPKLAGEEQFF.

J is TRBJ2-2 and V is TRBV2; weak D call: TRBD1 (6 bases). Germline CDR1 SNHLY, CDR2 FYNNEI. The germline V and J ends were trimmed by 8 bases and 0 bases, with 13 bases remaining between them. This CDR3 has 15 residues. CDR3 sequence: CASSRTAANTGELFF. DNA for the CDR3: TGTGCCAGCTCTAGGACAGCCGCGAACACCGGGGAGCTGTTTTTT.

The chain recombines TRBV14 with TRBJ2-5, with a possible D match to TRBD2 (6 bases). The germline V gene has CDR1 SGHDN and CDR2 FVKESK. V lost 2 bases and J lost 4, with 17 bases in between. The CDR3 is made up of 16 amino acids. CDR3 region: CASSQMGRRRGETQYF. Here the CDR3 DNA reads TGTGCCAGCAGCCAAATGGGCCGTCGGAGGGGAGAGACCCAGTACTTC.

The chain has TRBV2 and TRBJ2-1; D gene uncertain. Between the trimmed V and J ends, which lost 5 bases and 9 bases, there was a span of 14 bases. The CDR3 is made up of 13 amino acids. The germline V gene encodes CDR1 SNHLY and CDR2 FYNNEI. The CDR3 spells CASSLGFGSEQFF. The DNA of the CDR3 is TGTGCCAGCAGTTTAGGCTTTGGCAGTGAGCAGTTCTTC.

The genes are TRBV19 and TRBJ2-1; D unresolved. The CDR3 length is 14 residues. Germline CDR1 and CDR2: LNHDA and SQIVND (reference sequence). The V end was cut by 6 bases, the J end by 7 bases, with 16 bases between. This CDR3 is CASRTGVYSNEQFF. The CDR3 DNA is TGTGCCAGTAGAACGGGTGTGTATAGTAATGAGCAGTTCTTC.

In DNA, the CDR3 is TGTGCCAGCTCACCGGGGGACAAAACCTACGAGCAGTACTTC. This encodes CASSPGDKTYEQYF. The chain links TRBV18 to TRBJ2-7, with D possibly being TRBD1 (6 bases). The CDR3 is made up of 14 amino acids. Germline CDR1 and CDR2: KGHSH and LQKENI. V lost 3 bases and J lost 2, with 11 bases in between.

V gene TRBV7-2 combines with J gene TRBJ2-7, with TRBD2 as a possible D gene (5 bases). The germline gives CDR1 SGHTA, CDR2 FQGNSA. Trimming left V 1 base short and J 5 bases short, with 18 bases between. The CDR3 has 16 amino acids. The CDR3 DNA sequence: TGTGCCAGCAGCTTAGGTTGGAGACTATCGAGAAACGAGCAGTACTTC. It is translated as CASSLGWRLSRNEQYF.

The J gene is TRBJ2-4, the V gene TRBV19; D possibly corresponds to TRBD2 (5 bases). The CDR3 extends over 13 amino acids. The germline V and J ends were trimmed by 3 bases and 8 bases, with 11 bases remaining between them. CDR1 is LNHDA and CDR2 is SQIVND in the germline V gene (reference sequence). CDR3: CASSIPGVDIQYF. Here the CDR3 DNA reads TGTGCCAGTAGTATCCCCGGGGTCGACATTCAGTACTTC.

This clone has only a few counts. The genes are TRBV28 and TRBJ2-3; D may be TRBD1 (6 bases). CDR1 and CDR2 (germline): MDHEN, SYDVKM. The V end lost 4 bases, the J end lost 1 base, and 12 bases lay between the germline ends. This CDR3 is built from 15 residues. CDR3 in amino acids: CASSSGATGTDTQYF. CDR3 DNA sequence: TGTGCCAGCAGTTCAGGGGCGACGGGCACAGATACGCAGTATTTT.

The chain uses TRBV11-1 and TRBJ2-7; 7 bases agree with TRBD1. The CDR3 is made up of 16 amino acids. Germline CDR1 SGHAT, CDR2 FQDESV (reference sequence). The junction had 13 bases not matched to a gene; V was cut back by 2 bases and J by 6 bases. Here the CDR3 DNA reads TGTGCCAGCAGCTTACCCGACAGGGCGGTGTTCAGCGAGCAGTACTTC. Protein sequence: CASSLPDRAVFSEQYF.

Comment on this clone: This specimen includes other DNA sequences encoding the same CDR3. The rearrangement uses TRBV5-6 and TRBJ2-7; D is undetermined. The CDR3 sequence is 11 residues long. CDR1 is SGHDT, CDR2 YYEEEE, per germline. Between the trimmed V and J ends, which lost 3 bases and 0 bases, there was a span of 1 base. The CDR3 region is CASSYSYEQYF. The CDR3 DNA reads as TGTGCCAGCAGCTACTCCTACGAGCAGTACTTC.

The CDR3 here is CATSLQLTNEKLFF. CDR3 DNA: TGTGCCACCAGCCTACAGTTAACTAATGAAAAACTGTTTTTT. The rearrangement links TRBV15 to TRBJ1-4, with unresolved D. The length of the CDR3 is 14 residues. The germline gives CDR1 LNHNV, CDR2 YYDKDF (reference sequence). The V gene lost 5 bases and the J gene lost 1 base, with 8 bases spanning the gap.

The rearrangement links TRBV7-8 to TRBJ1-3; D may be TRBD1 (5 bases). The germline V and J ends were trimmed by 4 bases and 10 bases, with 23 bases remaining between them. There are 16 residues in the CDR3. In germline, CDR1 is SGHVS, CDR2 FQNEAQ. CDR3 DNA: TGTGCCAGCAGCTCCCGAGCGTCCCCGGGGGAATGGACCATATATTTT. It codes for CASSSRASPGEWTIYF.

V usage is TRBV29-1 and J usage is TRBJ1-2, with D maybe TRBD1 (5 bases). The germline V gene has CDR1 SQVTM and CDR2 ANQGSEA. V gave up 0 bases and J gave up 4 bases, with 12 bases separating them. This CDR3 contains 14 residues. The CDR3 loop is CSVEDQGAGYGYTF. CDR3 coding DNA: TGCAGCGTTGAAGACCAGGGAGCAGGCTATGGCTACACCTTC.

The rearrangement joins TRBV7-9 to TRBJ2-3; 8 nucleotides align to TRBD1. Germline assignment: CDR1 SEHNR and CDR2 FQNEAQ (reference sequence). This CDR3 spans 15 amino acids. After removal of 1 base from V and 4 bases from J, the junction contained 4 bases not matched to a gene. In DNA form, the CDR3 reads TGTGCCAGCAGCTTAGGGAGGACAGGGTCAGATACGCAGTATTTT. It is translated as CASSLGRTGSDTQYF.

The CDR3 DNA reads as TGTGCCAGCAGCGTAGCTGGGACTAGCGGGAGCCATGAGCAGTTCTTC. It is translated as CASSVAGTSGSHEQFF. This sequence joins TRBV9 and TRBJ2-1; 14 bases are shared with TRBD2. The CDR3 contains 16 residues. V trimming: 0 bases; J trimming: 8 bases; junction bases outside the gene matches: 4. CDR1 and CDR2 (germline): SGDLS, YYNGEE.

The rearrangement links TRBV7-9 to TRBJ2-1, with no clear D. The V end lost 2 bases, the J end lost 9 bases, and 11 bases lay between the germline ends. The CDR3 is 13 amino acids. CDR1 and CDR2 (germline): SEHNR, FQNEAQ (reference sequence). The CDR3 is CASSLRGPGEQFF. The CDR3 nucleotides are TGTGCCAGCAGCTTAAGAGGTCCGGGTGAGCAGTTCTTC.

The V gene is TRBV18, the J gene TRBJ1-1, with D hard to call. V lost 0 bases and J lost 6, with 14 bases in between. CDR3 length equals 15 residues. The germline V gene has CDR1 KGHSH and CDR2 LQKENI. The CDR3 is CASSPPGRGSAEAFF. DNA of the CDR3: TGTGCCAGCTCACCACCAGGTCGAGGGTCGGCTGAAGCTTTCTTT.

Written as DNA, the CDR3 is TGCGCCAGCAGCTTGGGTGTTGGGGGCTCTGGGGCCAACGTCCTGACTTTC. It encodes CASSLGVGGSGANVLTF. This rearrangement joins TRBV5-1 to TRBJ2-6; D might be TRBD1 or TRBD2, each matching 5 bases. The V end lost 0 bases, the J end lost 0 bases, and 10 bases lay between the germline ends. The CDR3 sequence is 17 residues long. Germline loops: CDR1 SGHRS, CDR2 YFSETQ.

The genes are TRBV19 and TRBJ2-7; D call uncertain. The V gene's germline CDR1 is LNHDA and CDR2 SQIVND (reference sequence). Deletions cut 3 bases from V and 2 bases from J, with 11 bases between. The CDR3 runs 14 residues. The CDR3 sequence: CASSIKGTAYEQYF. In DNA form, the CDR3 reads TGTGCCAGTAGTATCAAAGGCACTGCCTACGAGCAGTACTTC. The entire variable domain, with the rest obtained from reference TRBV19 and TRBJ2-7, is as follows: DGGITQSPKYLFRKEGQNVTLSCEQNLNHDAMYWYRQDPGQGLRLIYYSQIVNDFQKGDIAEGYSVSREKKESFPLTVTSAQKNPTAFYLCASSIKGTAYEQYFGPGTRLTVT.

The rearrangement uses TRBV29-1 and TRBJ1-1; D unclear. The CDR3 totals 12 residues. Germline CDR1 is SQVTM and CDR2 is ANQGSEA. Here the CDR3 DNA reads TGCAGTGGGCGCAGGAGTAACACTGAAGCTTTCTTT. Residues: CSGRRSNTEAFF.

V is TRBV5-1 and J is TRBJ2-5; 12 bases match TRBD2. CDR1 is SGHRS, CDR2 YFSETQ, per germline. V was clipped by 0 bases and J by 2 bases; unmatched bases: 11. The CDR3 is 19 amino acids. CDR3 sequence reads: CASSLAGLRTSGKQETQYF. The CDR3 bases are TGCGCCAGCAGCTTGGCGGGGCTCCGGACTAGCGGGAAACAAGAGACCCAGTACTTC.